This T cell receptor beta chain comes out of a study of T cells in Graves' hyperthyroidism and ophthalmopathy. Overall study results and limits: Onset of ophthalmopathy came a median approximately 6 months after the model predicted it.

Researchers took RNA transcripts and amplified the TCR beta CDR3 regions from them. HTBI primers were employed in a first-round RT-PCR of the TCR CDR3. TCRdb reprocessed the multiplex PCR reads via MiXCR and lists one record per CDR3 protein. The data hold approximately 430,000 distinct CDR3 sequences, with 15% to 19% observed a single time. V dropped 0 bases and J dropped 4 bases, with 4 bases sitting between them. The CDR3 is 12 residues long. Germline V gene sequence: CDR1 ENHRY, CDR2 SYGVKD. This clonotype was seen many times. Antigen specificity is unknown. Uncontrolled infection, other autoimmune disease, pregnancy or lactation led to exclusion.

Specimen: blood. The receptor's source is a woman aged 18-29 years with Graves' hyperthyroidism. The chain recombines TRBV10-3 with TRBJ2-7, with D unclear. The CDR3 sequence: CAISESGYEQYF. CDR3 in DNA: TGTGCCATCAGTGAGTCAGGGTACGAGCAGTACTTC.